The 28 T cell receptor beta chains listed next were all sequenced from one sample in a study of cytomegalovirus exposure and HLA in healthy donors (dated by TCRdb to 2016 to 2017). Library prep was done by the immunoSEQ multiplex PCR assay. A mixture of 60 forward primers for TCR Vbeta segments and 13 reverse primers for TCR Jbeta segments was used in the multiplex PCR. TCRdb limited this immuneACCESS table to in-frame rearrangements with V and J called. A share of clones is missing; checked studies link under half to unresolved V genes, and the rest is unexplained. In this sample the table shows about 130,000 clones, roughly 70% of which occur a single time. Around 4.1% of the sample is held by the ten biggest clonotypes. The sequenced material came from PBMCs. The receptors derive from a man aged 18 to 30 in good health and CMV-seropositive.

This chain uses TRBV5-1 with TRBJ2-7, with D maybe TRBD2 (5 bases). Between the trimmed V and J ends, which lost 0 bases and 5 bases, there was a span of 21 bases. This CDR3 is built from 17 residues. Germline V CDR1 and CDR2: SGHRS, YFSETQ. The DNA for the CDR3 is TGCGCCAGCAGCTTGGGACCGGGCTGGCAGGACTTAAACGAGCAGTACTTC. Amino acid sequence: CASSLGPGWQDLNEQYF.

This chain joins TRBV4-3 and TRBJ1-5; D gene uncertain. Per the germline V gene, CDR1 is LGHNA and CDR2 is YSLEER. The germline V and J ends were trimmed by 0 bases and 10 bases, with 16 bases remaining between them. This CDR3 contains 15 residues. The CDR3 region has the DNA TGCGCCAGCAGCCAAGAATATTGGGGAGGGAAACCCCAGCATTTT. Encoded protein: CASSQEYWGGKPQHF.

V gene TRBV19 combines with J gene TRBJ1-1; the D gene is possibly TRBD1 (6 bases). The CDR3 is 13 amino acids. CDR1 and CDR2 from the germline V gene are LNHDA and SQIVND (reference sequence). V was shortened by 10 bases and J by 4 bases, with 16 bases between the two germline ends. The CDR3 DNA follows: TGTGCCATTCAAGGGAGGGGGAGCACTGAAGCTTTCTTT. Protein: CAIQGRGSTEAFF.

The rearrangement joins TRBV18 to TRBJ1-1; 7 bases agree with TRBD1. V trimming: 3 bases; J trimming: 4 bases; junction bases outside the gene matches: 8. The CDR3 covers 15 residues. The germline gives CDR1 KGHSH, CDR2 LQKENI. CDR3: CASSPSKQGTTEAFF. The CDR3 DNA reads TGTGCCAGCTCACCGTCCAAACAGGGGACCACTGAAGCTTTCTTT.

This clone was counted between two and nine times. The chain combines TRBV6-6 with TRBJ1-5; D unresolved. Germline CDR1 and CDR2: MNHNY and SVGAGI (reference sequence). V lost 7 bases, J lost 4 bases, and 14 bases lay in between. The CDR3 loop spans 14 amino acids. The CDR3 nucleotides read TGTGCCAGCACCTCGGTCGGAGGAAATCAGCCCCAGCATTTT. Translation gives CASTSVGGNQPQHF.

The CDR3 bases are TGTGCCAGCAGCAAAGAAAGCAGGGGGCCGGCCGACTATGGCTACACCTTC. Protein sequence: CASSKESRGPADYGYTF. The chain is built from TRBV21-1 and TRBJ1-2; TRBD1 is the table's D call, not checked against the DNA. TRBV21-1 is a pseudogene. The CDR3 runs to 17 residues.

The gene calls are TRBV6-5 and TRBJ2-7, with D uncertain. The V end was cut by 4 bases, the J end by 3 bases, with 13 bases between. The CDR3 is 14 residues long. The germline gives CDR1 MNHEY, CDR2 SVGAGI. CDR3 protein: CASSSPGYFYEQYF. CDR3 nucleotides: TGTGCCAGCAGTTCTCCAGGATACTTCTACGAGCAGTACTTC.

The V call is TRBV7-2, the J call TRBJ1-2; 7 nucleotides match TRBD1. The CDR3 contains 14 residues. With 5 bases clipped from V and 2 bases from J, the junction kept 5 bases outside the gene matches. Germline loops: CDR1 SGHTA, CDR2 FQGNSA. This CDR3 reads CASSQDRTNYGYTF. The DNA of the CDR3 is TGTGCCAGCAGCCAGGACAGGACAAACTATGGCTACACCTTC.

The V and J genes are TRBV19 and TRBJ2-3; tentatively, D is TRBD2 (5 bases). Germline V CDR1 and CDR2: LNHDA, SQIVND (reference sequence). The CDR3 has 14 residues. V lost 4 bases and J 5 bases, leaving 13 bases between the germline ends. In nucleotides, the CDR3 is TGTGCCAGTAGTAGGCTAGCCGCGAAAGATACGCAGTATTTT. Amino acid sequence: CASSRLAAKDTQYF.

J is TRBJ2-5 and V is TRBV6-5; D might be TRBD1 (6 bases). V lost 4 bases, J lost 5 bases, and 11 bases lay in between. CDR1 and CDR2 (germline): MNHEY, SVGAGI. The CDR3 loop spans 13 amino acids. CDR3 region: CASSSGTFETQYF. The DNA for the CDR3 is TGTGCCAGCAGTTCCGGGACATTCGAGACCCAGTACTTC.

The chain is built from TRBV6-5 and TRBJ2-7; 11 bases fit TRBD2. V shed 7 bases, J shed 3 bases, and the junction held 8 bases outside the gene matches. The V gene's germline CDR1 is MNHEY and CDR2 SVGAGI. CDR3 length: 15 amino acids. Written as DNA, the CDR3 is TGTGCCAGCAAGCGGGGACTAGCGGAGATCTACGAGCAGTACTTC. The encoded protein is CASKRGLAEIYEQYF.

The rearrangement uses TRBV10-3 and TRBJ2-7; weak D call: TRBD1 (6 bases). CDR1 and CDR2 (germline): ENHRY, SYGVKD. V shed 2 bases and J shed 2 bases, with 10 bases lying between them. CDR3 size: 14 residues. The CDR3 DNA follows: TGTGCCATCAGTGAGGTAGGGACACCCTACGAGCAGTACTTC. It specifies CAISEVGTPYEQYF.

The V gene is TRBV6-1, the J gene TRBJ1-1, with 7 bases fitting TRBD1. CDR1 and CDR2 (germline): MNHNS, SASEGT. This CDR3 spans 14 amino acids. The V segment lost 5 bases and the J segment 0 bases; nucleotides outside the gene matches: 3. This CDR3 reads CASSRQGMNTEAFF. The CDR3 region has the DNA TGTGCCAGCAGTCGACAGGGTATGAACACTGAAGCTTTCTTT.

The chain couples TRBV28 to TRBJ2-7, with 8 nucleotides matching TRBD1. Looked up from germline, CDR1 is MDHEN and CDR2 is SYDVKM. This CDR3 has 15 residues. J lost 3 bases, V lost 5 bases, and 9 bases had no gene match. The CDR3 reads CASSPTGTGNYEQYF. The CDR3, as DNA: TGTGCCAGCAGTCCTACCGGGACAGGAAACTACGAGCAGTACTTC.

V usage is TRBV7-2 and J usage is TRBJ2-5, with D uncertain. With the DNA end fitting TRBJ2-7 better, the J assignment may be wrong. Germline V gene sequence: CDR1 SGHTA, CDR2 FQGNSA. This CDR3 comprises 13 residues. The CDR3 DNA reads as TGTGCCAGCAGCCGCGGCCTTAACTACGAGCAGTACTTC. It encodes CASSRGLNYEQYF.

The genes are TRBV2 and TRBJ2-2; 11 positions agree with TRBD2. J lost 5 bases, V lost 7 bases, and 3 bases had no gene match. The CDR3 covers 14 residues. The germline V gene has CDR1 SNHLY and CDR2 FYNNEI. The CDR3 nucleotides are TGTGCCAGCACTAGCGGGGGGTCGACCGGGGAGCTGTTTTTT. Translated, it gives CASTSGGSTGELFF.

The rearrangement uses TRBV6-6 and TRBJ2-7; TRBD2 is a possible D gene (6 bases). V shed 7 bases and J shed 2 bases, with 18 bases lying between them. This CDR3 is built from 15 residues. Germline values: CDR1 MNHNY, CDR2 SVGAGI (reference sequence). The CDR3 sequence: CASTPLGGSAYEQYF. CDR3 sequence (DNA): TGTGCCAGCACCCCCCTGGGGGGTTCGGCCTACGAGCAGTACTTC.

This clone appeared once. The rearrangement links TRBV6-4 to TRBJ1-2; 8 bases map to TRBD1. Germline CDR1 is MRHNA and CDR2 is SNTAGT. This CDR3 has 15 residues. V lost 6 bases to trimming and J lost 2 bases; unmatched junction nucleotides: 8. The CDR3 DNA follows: TGTGCCAGCAGAATTCAGACAGGGGTGAACTATGGCTACACCTTC. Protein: CASRIQTGVNYGYTF.

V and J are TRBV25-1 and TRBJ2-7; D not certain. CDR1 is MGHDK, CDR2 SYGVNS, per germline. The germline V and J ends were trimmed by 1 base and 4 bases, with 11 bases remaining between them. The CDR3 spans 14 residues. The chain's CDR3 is CASSESPTGYEQYF. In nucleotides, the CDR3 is TGTGCCAGCAGTGAATCTCCGACTGGATACGAGCAGTACTTC.

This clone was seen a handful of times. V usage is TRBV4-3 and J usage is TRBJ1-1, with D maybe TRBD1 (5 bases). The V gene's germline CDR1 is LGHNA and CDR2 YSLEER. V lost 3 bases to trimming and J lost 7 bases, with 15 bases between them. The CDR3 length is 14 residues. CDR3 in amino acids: CASSHRGEMVEAFF. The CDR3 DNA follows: TGCGCCAGCAGCCATCGGGGGGAGATGGTTGAAGCTTTCTTT.

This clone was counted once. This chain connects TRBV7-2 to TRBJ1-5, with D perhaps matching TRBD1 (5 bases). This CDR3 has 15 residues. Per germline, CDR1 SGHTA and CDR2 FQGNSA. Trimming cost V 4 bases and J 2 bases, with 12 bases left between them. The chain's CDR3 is CASSSLGEGNQPQHF. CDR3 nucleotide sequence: TGTGCCAGCAGCTCCCTAGGGGAGGGCAATCAGCCCCAGCATTTT.

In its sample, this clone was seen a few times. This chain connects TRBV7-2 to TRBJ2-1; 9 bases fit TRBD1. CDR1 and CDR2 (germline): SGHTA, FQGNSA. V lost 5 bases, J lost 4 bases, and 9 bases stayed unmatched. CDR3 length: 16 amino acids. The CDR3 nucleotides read TGTGCCAGCAGCCAGACAGGGGGGAGGGGTTACAATGAGCAGTTCTTC. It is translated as CASSQTGGRGYNEQFF.

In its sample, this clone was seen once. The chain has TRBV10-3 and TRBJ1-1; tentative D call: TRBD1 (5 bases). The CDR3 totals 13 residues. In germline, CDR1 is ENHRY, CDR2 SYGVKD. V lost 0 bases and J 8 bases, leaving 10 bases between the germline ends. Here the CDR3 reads CAISESQGIEAFF. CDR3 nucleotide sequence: TGTGCCATCAGTGAGTCGCAGGGAATAGAAGCTTTCTTT.

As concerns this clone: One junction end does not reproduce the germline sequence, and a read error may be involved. In DNA form, the CDR3 reads TGTTCCAGCAGCTTAGTAAGAGGGAACGAGCAGTACTTC. It codes for CSSSLVRGNEQYF. The V and J genes are TRBV7-9 and TRBJ2-7; a possible D gene is TRBD2 (5 bases). The CDR3 loop spans 13 amino acids. Germline CDR1 and CDR2: SEHNR and FQNEAQ (reference sequence).

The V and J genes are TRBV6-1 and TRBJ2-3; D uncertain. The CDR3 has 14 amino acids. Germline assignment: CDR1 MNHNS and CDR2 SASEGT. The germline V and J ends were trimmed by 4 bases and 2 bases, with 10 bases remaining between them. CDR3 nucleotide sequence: TGTGCCAGCAGTGCACTGCCGTCCACAGATACGCAGTATTTT. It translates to CASSALPSTDTQYF.

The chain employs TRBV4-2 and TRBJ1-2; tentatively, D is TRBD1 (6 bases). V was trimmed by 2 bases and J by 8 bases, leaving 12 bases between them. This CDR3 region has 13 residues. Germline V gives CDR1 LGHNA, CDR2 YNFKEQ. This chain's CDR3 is CASSQRQEGGYTF. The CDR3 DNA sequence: TGTGCCAGCAGCCAACGACAGGAAGGGGGCTACACCTTC.

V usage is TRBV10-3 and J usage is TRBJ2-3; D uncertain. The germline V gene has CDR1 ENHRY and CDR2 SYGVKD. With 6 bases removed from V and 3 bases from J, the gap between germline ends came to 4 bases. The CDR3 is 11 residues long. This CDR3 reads CAIRSTDTQYF. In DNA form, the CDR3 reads TGTGCCATCAGGAGTACAGATACGCAGTATTTT.

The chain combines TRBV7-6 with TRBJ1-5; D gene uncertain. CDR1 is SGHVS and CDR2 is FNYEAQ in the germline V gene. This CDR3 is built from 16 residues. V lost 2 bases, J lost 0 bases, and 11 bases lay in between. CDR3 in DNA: TGTGCCAGCAGCTTAATGACTGGTAATAGCAATCAGCCCCAGCATTTT. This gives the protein CASSLMTGNSNQPQHF.